This T cell receptor beta chain was recorded in a study of T cell responses to AZD1222 COVID-19 vaccine. TCRdb's copy holds only in-frame clones and misses some; the assay was immunoSEQ multiplex PCR. Found here are more than 85,000 clones, around nine tenths of them singletons; the top ten hold more than 14%. General study points: Following two doses of AZD1222, Spike-specific TCR breadth and depth rose.

V gave up 2 bases and J gave up 2 bases, with 1 base separating them. CDR3 length: 12 residues. CDR1 and CDR2 (germline): MNHNY, SVGAGI (reference sequence). To note about this clone: The target antigen is unknown.

The sequence derives from an adult who received the AZD1222 COVID-19 vaccine. The starting material was peripheral blood, obtained 28 days after the second AZD1222 dose. The chain recombines TRBV6-6 with TRBJ2-1; D remains ambiguous. The CDR3 DNA sequence: TGTGCCAGCAGTTACCCCTACAATGAGCAGTTCTTC. This gives the protein CASSYPYNEQFF.